Listed below are T cell receptor beta chains from one sample, sequenced in a study of blood T cell repertoires in COVID-19. Measured with immunoSEQ multiplex PCR; TCRdb has only the in-frame clones, and not every one. The sample holds around 150,000 clones, around four fifths seen once. Source material: PBMCs or T cells enriched from blood (not recorded which). These receptors came from a man between 65 and 79 years old who had been exposed to COVID-19. CDR3s include the opening cysteine and the closing phenylalanine or tryptophan. Fields, in order: J gene, V gene, CDR3 protein.

>TRBJ1-6|TRBV27
CASRRQGVSSYNSPLHF
>TRBJ2-2|TRBV7-2
CASSLGPGGTGELFF
>TRBJ2-5|TRBV10-1
CASWRSGQGIDIETQYF
>TRBJ1-1|TRBV19
CASASRAGAINTEAFF
>TRBJ2-3|TRBV7-2
CASSLENTQYF
>TRBJ2-1|TRBV6-2/TRBV6-3
CASSPDSSYNEQFF
>TRBJ1-6|TRBV30
CAWSVFWTGGGSYNSPLHF
>TRBJ1-2|TRBV6-5
CASISRGHLNYGYTF
>TRBJ1-3|TRBV30
CAWQGLLSGNTIYF
>TRBJ1-4|TRBV6-1
CASSEGTGRRGKLFF
>TRBJ2-1|TRBV13
CASSLVRLAGGPYTRNNEQFF
>TRBJ2-7|TRBV27
CASRPDSPYEQYF
>TRBJ1-6|TRBV19
CASSKGQGGNSPLHF
>TRBJ1-5|TRBV10-2
CASSESISGSNQPQHF
>TRBJ1-2|TRBV11-2
CASSLGTEGNGYTF
>TRBJ2-3|TRBV5-6
CASSHRLAIDTQYF
>TRBJ1-2|TRBV27
CASSSSGLYGYTF
>TRBJ1-2|TRBV9
CASSVEDTYGYTF
>TRBJ1-6|TRBV7-2
CASSSGVYNSPLHF
>TRBJ2-7|TRBV7-2
CASSSTGPYEQYF
>TRBJ1-2|TRBV3-1/TRBV3-2
CASRISGTEHHYTF
>TRBJ2-3|TRBV28
CASTPLIYWPTGAPCPDTQYF
>TRBJ2-5|TRBV6-5
CASSSGQGAYQETQYF
>TRBJ1-3|TRBV4-3
CASSQDSSGNTIYF
>TRBJ2-5|TRBV5-1
CASSLGKDRYQETQYF
>TRBJ2-2|TRBV18
CASSRDPGGPTGELFF
>TRBJ2-1|TRBV18
CASSPPGVVNEQFF
>TRBJ1-1|TRBV9
CASSAQAGMNTEAFF
>TRBJ1-1|TRBV6-5
CASRPWTDMNTEAFF
>TRBJ1-2|TRBV4-2
CASSPRVEAQYSYGYTF
>TRBJ1-1|TRBV29-1
CSVSQGGRTEAFF
>TRBJ2-7|TRBV6-5
CASTRTAPYEQYF
>TRBJ2-3|TRBV9
CASSVSASALMDTQYF
>TRBJ1-2|TRBV10-3
CAISVETGNYGYTF
>TRBJ1-4|TRBV19
CASKDRANEKLFF
>TRBJ1-1|TRBV4-3
CASSQDRAPSGTEAFF
>TRBJ2-1|TRBV13
CASTMTSGGYNEQFF
>TRBJ2-4|TRBV30
CAWNTGGTQNIQYF
>TRBJ2-6|TRBV5-1
CASSLMVAGSGANVLTF
>TRBJ2-2|TRBV3-1/TRBV3-2
CASSRQGTDGELFF
>TRBJ2-7|TRBV2
CAVGLGASYEQYF
>TRBJ2-5|TRBV10-2
CASSEPAGGLETQYF
>TRBJ1-2|TRBV9
CASSVEPGGDGYTF
>TRBJ1-2|TRBV7-9
CASSRRGGRVRNGYTF
>TRBJ2-7|TRBV10-2
CASSEGMSGGEQYF
>TRBJ1-5|TRBV12-3/TRBV12-4
CASSYRGSQPQHF
>TRBJ1-1|TRBV14
CASSQVGGVVTEAFF
>TRBJ1-4|TRBV5-1
CASSTGLTNEKLFF
>TRBJ1-1|TRBV5-5
CASRSTGLSTEAFF
>TRBJ1-1|TRBV18
CASSSQGSGTEAFF
>TRBJ1-5|TRBV19
CASSRRDRGGQPQHF
>TRBJ1-3|TRBV30
CARTGFSGNTIYF
>TRBJ1-4|TRBV5-4
CASSLARGEKLFF
>TRBJ1-2|TRBV7-9
CASSPFYGYTF
>TRBJ2-7|TRBV19
CASARPPGQGPHEQYF